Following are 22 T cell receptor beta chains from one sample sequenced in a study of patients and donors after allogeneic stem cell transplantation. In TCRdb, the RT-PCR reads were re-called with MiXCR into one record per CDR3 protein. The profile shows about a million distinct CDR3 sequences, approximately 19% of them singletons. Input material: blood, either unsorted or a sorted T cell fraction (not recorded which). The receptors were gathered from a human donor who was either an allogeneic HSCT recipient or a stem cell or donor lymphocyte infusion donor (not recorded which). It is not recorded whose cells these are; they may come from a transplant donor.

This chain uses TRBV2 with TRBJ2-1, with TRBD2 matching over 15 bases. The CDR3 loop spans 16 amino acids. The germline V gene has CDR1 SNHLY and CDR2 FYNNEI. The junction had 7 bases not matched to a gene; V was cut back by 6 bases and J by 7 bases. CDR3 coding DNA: TGTGCCAGCAGGCCTGGGACTAGCGGGAGGATGAATGAGCAGTTCTTC. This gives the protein CASRPGTSGRMNEQFF. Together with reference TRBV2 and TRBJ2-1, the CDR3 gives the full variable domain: EPEVTQTPSHQVTQMGQEVILRCVPISNHLYFYWYRQILGQKVEFLVSFYNNEISEKSEIFDDQFSVERPDGSNFTLKIRSTKLEDSAMYFCASRPGTSGRMNEQFFGPGTRLTVL.

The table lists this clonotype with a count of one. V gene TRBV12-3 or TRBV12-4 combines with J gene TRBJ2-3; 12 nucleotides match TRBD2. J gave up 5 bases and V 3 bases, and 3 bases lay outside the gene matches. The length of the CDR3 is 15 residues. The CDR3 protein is CASSFTSGGLDTQYF. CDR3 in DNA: TGTGCCAGCAGTTTTACTAGCGGGGGGTTAGATACGCAGTATTTT.

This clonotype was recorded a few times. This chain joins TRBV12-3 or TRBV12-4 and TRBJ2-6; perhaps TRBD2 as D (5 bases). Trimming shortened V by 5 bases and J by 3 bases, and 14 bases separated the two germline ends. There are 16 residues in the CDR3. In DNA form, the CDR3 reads TGTGCCAGCAGTAGTCGGGGTCTAGGTGGGGCCAACGTCCTGACTTTC. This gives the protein CASSSRGLGGANVLTF.

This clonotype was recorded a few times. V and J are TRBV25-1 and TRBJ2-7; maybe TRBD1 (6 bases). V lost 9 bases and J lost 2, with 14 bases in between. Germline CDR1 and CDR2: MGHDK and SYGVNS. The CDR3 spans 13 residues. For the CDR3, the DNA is TGTGCCAGTCTGGGGGCGGAAGCCTACGAGCAGTACTTC. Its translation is CASLGAEAYEQYF.

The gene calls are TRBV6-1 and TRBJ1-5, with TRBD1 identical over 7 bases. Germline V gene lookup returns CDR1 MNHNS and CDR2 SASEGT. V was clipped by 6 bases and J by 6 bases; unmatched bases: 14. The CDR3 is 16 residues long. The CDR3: CASRPPGTVGSQPQHF. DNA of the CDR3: TGTGCCAGCAGACCTCCTGGGACAGTGGGTAGTCAGCCCCAGCATTTT.

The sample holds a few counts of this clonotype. CDR3 nucleotides: TGCAGTGCTAGTGGTGGGAAATCCTACGAGCAGTACTTC. As protein: CSASGGKSYEQYF. This chain connects TRBV20-1 to TRBJ2-7; D call uncertain. The V gene's germline CDR1 is DFQATT and CDR2 SNEGSKA (reference sequence). The CDR3 totals 13 residues. Trimming shortened V by 3 bases and J by 1 base, and 10 bases separated the two germline ends.

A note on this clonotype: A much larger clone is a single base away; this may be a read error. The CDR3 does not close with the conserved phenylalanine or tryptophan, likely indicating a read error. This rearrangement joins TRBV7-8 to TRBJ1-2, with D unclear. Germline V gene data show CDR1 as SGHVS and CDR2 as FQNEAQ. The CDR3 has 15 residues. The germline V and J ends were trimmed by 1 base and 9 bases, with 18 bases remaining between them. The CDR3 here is CASSLGDGIGDRYTL. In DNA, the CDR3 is TGTGCCAGCAGCTTAGGCGACGGGATTGGAGATCGCTACACCCTC.

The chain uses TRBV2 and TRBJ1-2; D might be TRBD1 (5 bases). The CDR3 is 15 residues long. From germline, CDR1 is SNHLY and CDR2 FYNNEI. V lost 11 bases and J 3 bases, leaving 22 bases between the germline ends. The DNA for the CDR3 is TGTGCCGGATACGAGGGACGCCTGAGGGACTATGGCTACACCTTC. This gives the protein CAGYEGRLRDYGYTF.

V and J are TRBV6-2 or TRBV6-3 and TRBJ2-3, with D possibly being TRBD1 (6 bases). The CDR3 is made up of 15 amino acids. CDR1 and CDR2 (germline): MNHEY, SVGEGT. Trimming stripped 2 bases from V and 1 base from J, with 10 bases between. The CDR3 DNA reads TGTGCCAGCAGTTACCGCAGGGGAGGCACAGATACGCAGTATTTT. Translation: CASSYRRGGTDTQYF.

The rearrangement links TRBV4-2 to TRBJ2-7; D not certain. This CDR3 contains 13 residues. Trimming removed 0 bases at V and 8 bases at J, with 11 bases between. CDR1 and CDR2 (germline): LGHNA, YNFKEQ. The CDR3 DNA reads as TGTGCCAGCAGCCAAGAGCTCAATATAAAGCAGTACTTC. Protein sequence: CASSQELNIKQYF.

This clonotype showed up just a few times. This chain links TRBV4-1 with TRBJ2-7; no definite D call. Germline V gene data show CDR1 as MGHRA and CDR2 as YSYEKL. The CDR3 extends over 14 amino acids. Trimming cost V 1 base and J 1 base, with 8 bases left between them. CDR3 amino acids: CASSQGLESYEQYF. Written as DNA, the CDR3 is TGCGCCAGCAGCCAAGGTCTAGAATCCTACGAGCAGTACTTC.

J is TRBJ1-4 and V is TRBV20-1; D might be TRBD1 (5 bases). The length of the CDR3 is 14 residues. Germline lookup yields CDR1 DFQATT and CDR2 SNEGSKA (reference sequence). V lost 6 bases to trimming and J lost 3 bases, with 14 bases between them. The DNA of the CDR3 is TGCAGTGCAGGGAACGGGGCCCCTAATGAAAAACTGTTTTTT. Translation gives CSAGNGAPNEKLFF.

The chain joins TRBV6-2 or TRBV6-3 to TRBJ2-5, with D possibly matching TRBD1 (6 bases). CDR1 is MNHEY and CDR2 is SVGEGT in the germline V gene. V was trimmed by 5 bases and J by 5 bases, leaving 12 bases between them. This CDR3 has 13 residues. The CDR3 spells CASSRDIRETQYF. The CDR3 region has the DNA TGTGCCAGCAGTCGGGACATCAGGGAGACCCAGTACTTC.

In DNA, the CDR3 is TGCAGCGTTGATGGAGGCAGATACAATGAGCAGTTCTTC. Translation: CSVDGGRYNEQFF. V is TRBV29-1 and J is TRBJ2-1, with D maybe TRBD2 (5 bases). The V end was cut by 3 bases, the J end by 4 bases, with 10 bases between. CDR1 is SQVTM and CDR2 is ANQGSEA in the germline V gene. The CDR3 totals 13 residues.

CDR3 nucleotide sequence: TGTGCCAGCAGCCCCCAACGGGTAGGTGAAGCTTTCTTT. Encoded protein: CASSPQRVGEAFF. V gene TRBV7-9 combines with J gene TRBJ1-1; no clear D gene. The CDR3 totals 13 residues. Deletions cut 5 bases from V and 7 bases from J, with 14 bases between. Germline loops: CDR1 SEHNR, CDR2 FQNEAQ (reference sequence).

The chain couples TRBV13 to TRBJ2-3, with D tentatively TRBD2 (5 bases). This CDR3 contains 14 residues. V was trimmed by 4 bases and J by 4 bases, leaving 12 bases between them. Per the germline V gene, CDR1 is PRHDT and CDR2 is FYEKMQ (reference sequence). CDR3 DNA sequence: TGTGCCAGCAGCTCGACAAGGAGGTCAGATACGCAGTATTTT. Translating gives CASSSTRRSDTQYF.

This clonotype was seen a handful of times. CDR3 coding DNA: TGTGCCATCACCATCGGGACGGCGAACACTGAAGCTTTCTTT. Translated: CAITIGTANTEAFF. The genes are TRBV10-3 and TRBJ1-1; tentatively, D is TRBD1 (5 bases). From germline, CDR1 is ENHRY and CDR2 SYGVKD. With 7 bases removed from V and 1 base from J, the gap between germline ends came to 13 bases. There are 14 residues in the CDR3.

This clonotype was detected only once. This chain's CDR3 is CAWSLRAHTGELFF. For the CDR3, the DNA is TGTGCCTGGAGCCTCCGGGCCCACACCGGGGAGCTGTTTTTT. This chain connects TRBV30 to TRBJ2-2, with D hard to call. Germline CDR1 reads GTSNPN; CDR2 reads SVGIG (reference sequence). The germline V and J ends were trimmed by 3 bases and 3 bases, with 11 bases remaining between them. The CDR3 is 14 residues long.

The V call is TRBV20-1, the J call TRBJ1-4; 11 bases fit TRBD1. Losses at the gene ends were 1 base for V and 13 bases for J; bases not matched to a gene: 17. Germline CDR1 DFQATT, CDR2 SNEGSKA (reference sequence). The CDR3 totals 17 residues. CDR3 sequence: CSARAVPRTGGGSGLFF. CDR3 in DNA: TGCAGTGCTAGAGCGGTTCCCCGGACAGGGGGCGGAAGTGGACTGTTTTTT.

CDR3 sequence: CASSPPGALVSDTQYF. CDR3 in DNA: TGTGCCAGCTCACCACCGGGAGCCCTCGTTTCGGATACGCAGTATTTT. This chain uses TRBV18 with TRBJ2-3, with D maybe TRBD2 (5 bases). The germline gives CDR1 KGHSH, CDR2 LQKENI. CDR3 size: 16 residues. Trimming removed 0 bases from V and 6 bases from J, with 16 bases in between.

CDR3 region: CSASNLAGGTYEQYF. CDR3 nucleotides: TGCAGTGCTAGTAACCTAGCGGGGGGGACGTACGAGCAGTACTTC. V usage is TRBV20-1 and J usage is TRBJ2-7; 12 bases agree with TRBD2. The V gene's germline CDR1 is DFQATT and CDR2 SNEGSKA (reference sequence). This CDR3 is built from 15 residues. With V trimmed by 3 bases and J by 4 bases, 7 bases remained unmatched.

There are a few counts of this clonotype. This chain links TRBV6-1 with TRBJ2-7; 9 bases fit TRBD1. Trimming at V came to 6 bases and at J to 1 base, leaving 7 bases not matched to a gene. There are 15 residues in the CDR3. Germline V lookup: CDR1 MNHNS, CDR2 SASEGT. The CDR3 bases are TGTGCCAGCAGCACCCCTGGGACAGGGTCCTACGAGCAGTACTTC. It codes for CASSTPGTGSYEQYF.